Following are 31 T cell receptor beta chains from one sample sequenced in a study of blood T cell repertoires in COVID-19. The repertoire was sequenced with immunoSEQ multiplex PCR; TCRdb's copy has only in-frame clones and lacks some. Counted here are 52,000 or so clones, roughly 84% occurring once; the ten biggest clones make up around 2.7%. Material for sequencing was peripheral blood. These receptors were collected from a man aged 45-65 years with acute or convalescent COVID-19.

This chain connects TRBV5-4 to TRBJ2-2; tentative D call: TRBD2 (5 bases). CDR3 length equals 15 residues. The germline V gene encodes CDR1 SGHNT and CDR2 YYREEE (reference sequence). V lost 5 bases and J lost 0, with 11 bases in between. The CDR3, as DNA: TGTGCCAGCAGGGGCGGGCCCCCGAACACCGGGGAGCTGTTTTTT. The encoded protein is CASRGGPPNTGELFF. The whole variable domain, remainder taken from reference TRBV5-4 and TRBJ2-2, is ETGVTQSPTHLIKTRGQQVTLRCSSQSGHNTVSWYQQALGQGPQFIFQYYREEENGRGNFPPRFSGLQFPNYSSELNVNALELDDSALYLCASRGGPPNTGELFFGEGSRLTVL.

This sequence joins TRBV9 and TRBJ2-7; tentative D call: TRBD2 (6 bases). Germline assignment: CDR1 SGDLS and CDR2 YYNGEE. V lost 7 bases and J lost 2, with 13 bases in between. CDR3 length: 13 residues. CDR3 loop: CASGGANTYEQYF. DNA of the CDR3: TGTGCCAGCGGCGGGGCAAACACCTACGAGCAGTACTTC.

V is TRBV9 and J is TRBJ1-4; D may be TRBD1 (5 bases). Trimming removed 4 bases at V and 5 bases at J, with 15 bases between. Germline V gives CDR1 SGDLS, CDR2 YYNGEE. This CDR3 has 15 residues. The CDR3 region is CASSLQGGINEKLFF. In nucleotides, the CDR3 is TGTGCCAGCAGCCTTCAGGGAGGGATAAATGAAAAACTGTTTTTT.

The genes are TRBV2 and TRBJ2-3; 11 bases map to TRBD2. The CDR3 covers 18 residues. The V and J ends lost 6 bases and 6 bases, in that order; junction bases with no gene match: 17. Germline V gene lookup returns CDR1 SNHLY and CDR2 FYNNEI. CDR3 coding DNA: TGTGCCAGCAGGCGACTTCTAGCGGGAGGACCGTCTAGCGATACGCAGTATTTT. Translating gives CASRRLLAGGPSSDTQYF. Full variable domain (remainder filled in from reference TRBV2 and TRBJ2-3): EPEVTQTPSHQVTQMGQEVILRCVPISNHLYFYWYRQILGQKVEFLVSFYNNEISEKSEIFDDQFSVERPDGSNFTLKIRSTKLEDSAMYFCASRRLLAGGPSSDTQYFGPGTRLTVL.

The chain joins TRBV6-2 or TRBV6-3 to TRBJ2-7, with 10 bases aligning to TRBD2. The V segment lost 5 bases and the J segment 4 bases; nucleotides outside the gene matches: 8. Germline V gives CDR1 MNHEY, CDR2 SVGEGT. The CDR3 totals 15 residues. In nucleotides, the CDR3 is TGTGCCAGCAGTCCAGAGCGGGGGGGACAATACGAGCAGTACTTC. Translated, it gives CASSPERGGQYEQYF.

This chain uses TRBV19 with TRBJ2-6; D not resolved. Germline V gives CDR1 LNHDA, CDR2 SQIVND (reference sequence). V lost 5 bases to trimming and J lost 3 bases, with 5 bases between them. The length of the CDR3 is 13 residues. CDR3 DNA: TGTGCCAGTAGTTTAAATGGGGCCAACGTCCTGACTTTC. Translated: CASSLNGANVLTF.

The sample holds one count of this clone. This CDR3 is CASSYSLDLRYNEQFF. The CDR3 DNA is TGTGCCAGCAGTTACTCGCTAGATCTAAGGTACAATGAGCAGTTCTTC. The chain uses TRBV6-6 and TRBJ2-1, with D unresolved. V was shortened by 0 bases and J by 4 bases, with 13 bases between the two germline ends. The CDR3 consists of 16 residues. Germline CDR1 MNHNY, CDR2 SVGAGI (reference sequence).

The rearrangement joins TRBV6-1 to TRBJ1-2; maybe TRBD1 (5 bases). This CDR3 has 13 amino acids. Between the trimmed V and J ends, which lost 1 base and 4 bases, there was a span of 7 bases. CDR1 MNHNS and CDR2 SASEGT come from the germline V gene. The CDR3 loop reads CASSEVDSYGYTF. As DNA, the CDR3 is TGTGCCAGCAGTGAAGTCGACAGCTATGGCTACACCTTC.

The V gene is TRBV19, the J gene TRBJ2-7; D might be TRBD1 (6 bases). In germline, CDR1 is LNHDA, CDR2 SQIVND (reference sequence). V lost 5 bases, J lost 2 bases, and 19 bases lay in between. The CDR3 totals 16 residues. As DNA, the CDR3 is TGTGCCAGTAGTCATCTCTACGGACAGAAACCCTACGAGCAGTACTTC. Protein product: CASSHLYGQKPYEQYF.

This chain links TRBV19 with TRBJ1-1; D not certain. The CDR3 extends over 14 amino acids. Germline lookup yields CDR1 LNHDA and CDR2 SQIVND (reference sequence). The V and J ends lost 4 bases and 3 bases respectively, with 12 bases between them. The CDR3 reads CASSKQWRDTEAFF. The CDR3, as DNA: TGTGCCAGTAGTAAACAATGGAGGGACACTGAAGCTTTCTTT.

The gene calls are TRBV24-1 and TRBJ2-2; D is unclear. Deletions cut 4 bases from V and 1 base from J, with 9 bases between. This CDR3 spans 15 amino acids. The germline CDR1 and CDR2 sequences are KGHDR and SFDVKD. CDR3: CATSDSDWNTGELFF. In DNA, the CDR3 is TGTGCCACCAGTGACTCTGACTGGAACACCGGGGAGCTGTTTTTT.

This sequence joins TRBV28 and TRBJ2-2; tentatively, D is TRBD1 (6 bases). In germline, CDR1 is MDHEN, CDR2 SYDVKM. The CDR3 has 17 residues. Deletions cut 2 bases from V and 4 bases from J, with 17 bases between. The DNA for the CDR3 is TGTGCCAGCAGTTTACCTCGGGACACCACGGGCACCGGGGAGCTGTTTTTT. Its protein is CASSLPRDTTGTGELFF.

The chain employs TRBV4-2 and TRBJ2-2; possible D gene TRBD2, 5 bases. Trimming left V 0 bases short and J 2 bases short, with 13 bases between. CDR3 length: 17 amino acids. Germline values: CDR1 LGHNA, CDR2 YNFKEQ. CDR3 region: CASSQDAASRNTGELFF. The CDR3 DNA sequence: TGTGCCAGCAGCCAAGATGCGGCTAGCAGAAACACCGGGGAGCTGTTTTTT.

This clone was observed a single time. CDR3 amino acids: CASKRDQNSPLHF. CDR3 bases: TGTGCCAGTAAGAGGGATCAGAATTCACCCCTCCACTTT. V is TRBV19 and J is TRBJ1-6; D call uncertain. Germline loops: CDR1 LNHDA, CDR2 SQIVND (reference sequence). Trimming took 7 bases from V and 7 from J, leaving 11 bases between them. The CDR3 extends over 13 amino acids.

CDR3 nucleotides: TGTGCCAGCAGCTTGGCGGGATCCGAAAATCAGCCCCAGCATTTT. Its translation: CASSLAGSENQPQHF. The chain employs TRBV5-4 and TRBJ1-5; D is ambiguous. V lost 0 bases, J lost 4 bases, and 11 bases lay in between. Germline lookup yields CDR1 SGHNT and CDR2 YYREEE (reference sequence). This CDR3 is 15 amino acids long. Full variable domain (remainder filled in from reference TRBV5-4 and TRBJ1-5): ETGVTQSPTHLIKTRGQQVTLRCSSQSGHNTVSWYQQALGQGPQFIFQYYREEENGRGNFPPRFSGLQFPNYSSELNVNALELDDSALYLCASSLAGSENQPQHFGDGTRLSIL.

This chain links TRBV7-9 with TRBJ2-5; a possible D gene is TRBD2 (6 bases). This CDR3 is 15 amino acids long. V dropped 2 bases and J dropped 5 bases, with 15 bases sitting between them. Germline V CDR1 and CDR2: SEHNR, FQNEAQ (reference sequence). CDR3 protein: CASSLSAAGRETQYF. The CDR3 DNA sequence: TGTGCCAGCAGCTTAAGTGCCGCGGGGCGGGAGACCCAGTACTTC.

This chain links TRBV18 with TRBJ2-5; D unresolved. Germline CDR1 KGHSH, CDR2 LQKENI. V was shortened by 4 bases and J by 2 bases, with 5 bases between the two germline ends. The CDR3 has 12 residues. This chain's CDR3 is CASSRSQETQYF. The CDR3 nucleotides read TGTGCCAGCTCACGCAGTCAAGAGACCCAGTACTTC.

This clone was seen just once. The V call is TRBV9, the J call TRBJ1-1, with D possibly matching TRBD1 (5 bases). CDR1 is SGDLS, CDR2 YYNGEE, per germline. This CDR3 region has 15 residues. The V end lost 1 base, the J end lost 1 base, and 11 bases lay between the germline ends. CDR3 region: CASSVLGVENTEAFF. The CDR3 DNA sequence: TGTGCCAGCAGCGTATTAGGGGTGGAGAACACTGAAGCTTTCTTT.

V and J are TRBV10-1 and TRBJ2-1; 14 nucleotides agree with TRBD2. The germline gives CDR1 WNHNN, CDR2 SYGVQD (reference sequence). J was trimmed by 8 bases and V by 7 bases; bases with no gene match: 4. The CDR3 is made up of 14 amino acids. The CDR3 DNA reads TGCGCCAGCAAAAAGGGACTAGCGGGAGATGAGCAGTTCTTC. It yields the protein CASKKGLAGDEQFF.

This clone was counted once. This chain joins TRBV19 and TRBJ2-2; 11 bases align to TRBD1. This CDR3 spans 17 amino acids. The V gene's germline CDR1 is LNHDA and CDR2 SQIVND (reference sequence). The V gene end was trimmed by 4 bases and the J gene end by 5 bases; junction bases not matched to a gene: 9. The CDR3 DNA follows: TGTGCCAGTAGTACGGACAGGGGGCCCCATGGGACCGGGGAGCTGTTTTTT. It yields the protein CASSTDRGPHGTGELFF. Looking up the rest from reference TRBV19 and TRBJ2-2 gives the full variable domain: DGGITQSPKYLFRKEGQNVTLSCEQNLNHDAMYWYRQDPGQGLRLIYYSQIVNDFQKGDIAEGYSVSREKKESFPLTVTSAQKNPTAFYLCASSTDRGPHGTGELFFGEGSRLTVL.

The rearrangement joins TRBV5-4 to TRBJ1-6; the D is unclear. Germline CDR1 is SGHNT and CDR2 is YYREEE (reference sequence). CDR3 size: 15 residues. Trimming cost V 1 base and J 4 bases, with 9 bases left between them. The CDR3 protein is CASSLPGSYNSPLHF. The CDR3 DNA sequence: TGTGCCAGCAGCTTGCCGGGTTCGTATAATTCACCCCTCCACTTT.

CDR3 coding DNA: TGTGCCAGCAGCAACAGGGGGCTGGGCGGGGAGCTGTTTTTT. Protein sequence: CASSNRGLGGELFF. The V gene is TRBV27, the J gene TRBJ2-2; 9 bases are a match to TRBD1. This CDR3 has 14 amino acids. Germline CDR1 and CDR2: MNHEY and SMNVEV (reference sequence). The J segment lost 7 bases and the V segment lost 6 bases, leaving 6 bases of the junction unmatched.

The chain joins TRBV11-3 to TRBJ2-3; possibly TRBD2 for D (6 bases). The V end was cut by 5 bases, the J end by 3 bases, with 12 bases between. This CDR3 region has 14 residues. Germline values: CDR1 SGHNT, CDR2 YENEEA. The CDR3 coding sequence is TGTGCCAGCAGCCAACGCGGGGAGACAGATACGCAGTATTTT. Translating it yields CASSQRGETDTQYF.

In this sample, this clone turned up a few times. CDR3 coding DNA: TGTGCCAGCAGCTTCGGGGGAGAGGACTATGGCTACACCTTC. This sequence encodes CASSFGGEDYGYTF. The chain uses TRBV5-8 and TRBJ1-2; weak D call: TRBD1 (5 bases). The CDR3 is made up of 14 amino acids. The germline V gene has CDR1 SGHTS and CDR2 YDEGEE. The V end was cut by 2 bases, the J end by 3 bases, with 11 bases between. The whole variable domain, remainder taken from reference TRBV5-8 and TRBJ1-2, is EAGVTQSPTHLIKTRGQQATLRCSPISGHTSVYWYQQALGLGLQFLLWYDEGEERNRGNFPPRFSGRQFPNYSSELNVNALELEDSALYLCASSFGGEDYGYTFGSGTRLTVV.

Details on this clone: Other DNA sequences in this sample translate to the same CDR3. The V call is TRBV6-5, the J call TRBJ2-1; no firm D call. The V end was cut by 0 bases, the J end by 0 bases, with 6 bases between. In germline, CDR1 is MNHEY, CDR2 SVGAGI. This CDR3 spans 15 amino acids. The CDR3 loop reads CASSYSRSSYNEQFF. In DNA, the CDR3 is TGTGCCAGCAGTTACTCGAGGAGCTCCTACAATGAGCAGTTCTTC.

CDR3 nucleotides: TGCAGCGTACACCAGGAGAACACTGAAGCTTTCTTT. Its protein is CSVHQENTEAFF. The chain is built from TRBV29-1 and TRBJ1-1; the D is unclear. The germline CDR1 and CDR2 sequences are SQVTM and ANQGSEA. The CDR3 contains 12 residues. Trimming took off 6 bases at V and 1 base at J, with 9 bases between the two ends. Drawing the rest from reference TRBV29-1 and TRBJ1-1, the complete variable domain is SAVISQKPSRDICQRGTSLTIQCQVDSQVTMMFWYRQQPGQSLTLIATANQGSEATYESGFVIDKFPISRPNLTFSTLTVSNMSPEDSSIYLCSVHQENTEAFFGQGTRLTVV.

The J gene is TRBJ1-2, the V gene TRBV7-2, with D uncertain. Trimming shortened V by 2 bases and J by 0 bases, and 10 bases separated the two germline ends. The length of the CDR3 is 15 residues. CDR1 and CDR2 (germline): SGHTA, FQGNSA. CDR3 nucleotide sequence: TGTGCCAGCAGCTTAAATTCCGGTGCTAACTATGGCTACACCTTC. Encoded protein: CASSLNSGANYGYTF.

This clone was observed a single time. This chain connects TRBV25-1 to TRBJ2-6, with D tentatively TRBD1 (7 bases). The CDR3 has 16 residues. Germline CDR1 is MGHDK and CDR2 is SYGVNS. Trimming removed 7 bases from V and 0 bases from J, with 13 bases in between. The DNA of the CDR3 is TGTGCCAGCACAGGGGGAGCGGGCTCTGGGGCCAACGTCCTGACTTTC. Amino acids: CASTGGAGSGANVLTF.

The gene calls are TRBV12-3 or TRBV12-4 and TRBJ2-5, with D possibly TRBD2 on 6 matching bases. The CDR3 is 13 residues long. V was clipped by 4 bases and J by 4 bases, with 10 bases between them. The CDR3 spells CASSSGGAETQYF. For the CDR3, the DNA is TGTGCCAGCAGTTCCGGGGGTGCAGAGACCCAGTACTTC.

This rearrangement joins TRBV9 to TRBJ2-3; 11 nucleotides match TRBD2. This CDR3 spans 14 amino acids. CDR1 is SGDLS and CDR2 is YYNGEE in the germline V gene. Germline trimming cut 3 bases from V and 6 bases from J; bases unmatched to any gene: 3. CDR3 nucleotides: TGTGCCAGCAGCGCTAGCGGGGGGCATGATACGCAGTATTTT. This sequence encodes CASSASGGHDTQYF. The variable domain in full, with the rest retrieved from reference TRBV9 and TRBJ2-3, is DSGVTQTPKHLITATGQRVTLRCSPRSGDLSVYWYQQSLDQGLQFLIQYYNGEERAKGNILERFSAQQFPDLHSELNLSSLELGDSALYFCASSASGGHDTQYFGPGTRLTVL.

In its sample, this clone was seen once. This chain joins TRBV30 and TRBJ2-7, with a possible D match to TRBD2 (6 bases). Trimming cost V 0 bases and J 0 bases, with 12 bases left between them. The CDR3 loop spans 15 amino acids. The germline gives CDR1 GTSNPN, CDR2 SVGIG (reference sequence). The CDR3 here is CAWSVRGGASYEQYF. In DNA, the CDR3 is TGTGCCTGGAGTGTACGGGGCGGGGCCTCCTACGAGCAGTACTTC.